This T cell receptor (beta chain) comes out of a study of beta chain features in type 1 diabetes. Background on the study: Across every sample, around 110,000,000 sorted cells were examined in total.

The sequenced template was cDNA made from the entire isolated RNA. Measured with immunoSEQ multiplex PCR; TCRdb has only the in-frame clones, and not every one. The data contain 350,000 to 450,000 clones, more than 13% of them seen just once; the ten biggest clones take up about 0.02%. This CDR3 has 15 residues. V gave up 1 base and J gave up 7 bases, with 16 bases separating them. Germline loops: CDR1 SGHDN, CDR2 FVKESK. Broader study findings: Naive, central memory and Treg TCRB repertoires seemed to resemble each other more closely in patients than they did in healthy donors.

A few counts support this clone. The target antigen is unknown. Sequenced: naive CD4+ T cells from blood. The gene calls are TRBV14 and TRBJ1-2; D possibly corresponds to TRBD1 (6 bases). This sequence originates from a woman under 30 in good health. CDR3 sequence reads: CASSQVSDRIFGYTF. The CDR3, as DNA: TGTGCCAGCAGCCAAGTTAGCGACAGGATCTTTGGCTACACCTTC.